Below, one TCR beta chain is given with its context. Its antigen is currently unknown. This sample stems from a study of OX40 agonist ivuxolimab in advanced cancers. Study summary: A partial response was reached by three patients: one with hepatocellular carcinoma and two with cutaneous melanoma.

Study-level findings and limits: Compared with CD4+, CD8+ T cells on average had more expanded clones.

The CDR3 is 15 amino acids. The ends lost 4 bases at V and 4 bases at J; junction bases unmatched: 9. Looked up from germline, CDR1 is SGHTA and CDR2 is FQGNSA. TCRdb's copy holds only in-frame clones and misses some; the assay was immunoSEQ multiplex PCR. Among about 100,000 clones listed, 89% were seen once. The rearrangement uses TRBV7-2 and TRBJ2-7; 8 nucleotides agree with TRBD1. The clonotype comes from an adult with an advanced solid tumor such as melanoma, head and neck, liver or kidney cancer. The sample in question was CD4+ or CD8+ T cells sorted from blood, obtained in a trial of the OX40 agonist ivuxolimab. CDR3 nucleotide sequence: TGTGCCAGCAGCTCAGGGACAGGATGGGGATACGAGCAGTACTTC. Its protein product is CASSSGTGWGYEQYF.